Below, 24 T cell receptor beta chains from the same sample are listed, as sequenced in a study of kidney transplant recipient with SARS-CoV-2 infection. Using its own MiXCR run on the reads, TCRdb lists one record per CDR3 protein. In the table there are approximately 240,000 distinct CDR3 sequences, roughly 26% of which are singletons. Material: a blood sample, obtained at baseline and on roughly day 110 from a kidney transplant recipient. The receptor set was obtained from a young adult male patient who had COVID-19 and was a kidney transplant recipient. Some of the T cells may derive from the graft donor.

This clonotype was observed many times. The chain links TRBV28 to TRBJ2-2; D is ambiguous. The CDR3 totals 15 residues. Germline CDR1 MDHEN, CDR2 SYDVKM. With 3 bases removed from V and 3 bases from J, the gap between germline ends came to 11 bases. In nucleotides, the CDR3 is TGTGCCAGCAGTTTTACGGGCTCTTACACCGGGGAGCTGTTTTTT. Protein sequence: CASSFTGSYTGELFF. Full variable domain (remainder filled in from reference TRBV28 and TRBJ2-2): DVKVTQSSRYLVKRTGEKVFLECVQDMDHENMFWYRQDPGLGLRLIYFSYDVKMKEKGDIPEGYSVSREKKERFSLILESASTNQTSMYLCASSFTGSYTGELFFGEGSRLTVL.

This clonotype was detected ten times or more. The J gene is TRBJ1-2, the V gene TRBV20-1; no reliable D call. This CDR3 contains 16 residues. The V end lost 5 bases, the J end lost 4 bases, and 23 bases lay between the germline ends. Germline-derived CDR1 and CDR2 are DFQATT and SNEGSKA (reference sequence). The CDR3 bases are TGCAGTGCTGTCTACTGGCTGTTTCGAAAGACCTATGGCTACACCTTC. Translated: CSAVYWLFRKTYGYTF.

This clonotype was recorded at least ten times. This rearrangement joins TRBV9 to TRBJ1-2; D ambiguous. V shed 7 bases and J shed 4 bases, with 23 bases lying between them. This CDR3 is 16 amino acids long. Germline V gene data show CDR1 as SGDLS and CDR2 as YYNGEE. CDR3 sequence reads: CASVALYSRKTYGYTF. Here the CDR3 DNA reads TGTGCCAGCGTCGCGCTGTACTCAAGAAAGACCTATGGCTACACCTTC.

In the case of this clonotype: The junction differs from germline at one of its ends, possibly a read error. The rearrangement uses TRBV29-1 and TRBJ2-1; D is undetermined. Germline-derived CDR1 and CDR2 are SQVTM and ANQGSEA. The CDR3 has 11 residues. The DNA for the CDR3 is TGCAGCGTGAGGCCGTACAGTGAGCAGTTCTTC. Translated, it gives CSVRPYSEQFF.

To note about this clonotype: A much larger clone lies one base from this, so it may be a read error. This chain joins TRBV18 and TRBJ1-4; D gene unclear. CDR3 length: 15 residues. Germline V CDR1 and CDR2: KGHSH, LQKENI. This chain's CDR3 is CASSPRVATNGKLFF. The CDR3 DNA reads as TGTGCCAGCTCACCTCGAGTCGCAACTAATGGAAAACTGTTTTTT.

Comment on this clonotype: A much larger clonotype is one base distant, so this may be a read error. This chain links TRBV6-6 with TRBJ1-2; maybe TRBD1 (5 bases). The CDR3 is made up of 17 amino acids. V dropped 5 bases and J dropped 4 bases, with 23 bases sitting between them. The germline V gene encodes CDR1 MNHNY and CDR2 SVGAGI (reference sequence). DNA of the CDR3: TGTGCCAGCAGTATCCCAACAGGTGGGAGAAAGACCTATGGCTACACCTTC. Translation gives CASSIPTGGRKTYGYTF.

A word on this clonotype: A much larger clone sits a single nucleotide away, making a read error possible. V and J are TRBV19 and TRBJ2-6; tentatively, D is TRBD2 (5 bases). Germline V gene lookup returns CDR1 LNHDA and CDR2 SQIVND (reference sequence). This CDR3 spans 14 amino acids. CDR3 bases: TGTGCCACTAGTCCGGGGTCCAGGGCCAACGTCCTGACTTTC. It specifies CATSPGSRANVLTF. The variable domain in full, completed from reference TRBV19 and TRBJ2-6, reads DGGITQSPKYLFRKEGQNVTLSCEQNLNHDAMYWYRQDPGQGLRLIYYSQIVNDFQKGDIAEGYSVSREKKESFPLTVTSAQKNPTAFYLCATSPGSRANVLTFGAGSRLTVL.

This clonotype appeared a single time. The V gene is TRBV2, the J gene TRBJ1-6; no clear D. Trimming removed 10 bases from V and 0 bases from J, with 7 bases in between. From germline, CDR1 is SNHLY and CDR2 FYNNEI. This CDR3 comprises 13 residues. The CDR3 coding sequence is TGTGCCAACAACTACTCCTATAATTCACCCCTCCACTTT. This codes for CANNYSYNSPLHF.

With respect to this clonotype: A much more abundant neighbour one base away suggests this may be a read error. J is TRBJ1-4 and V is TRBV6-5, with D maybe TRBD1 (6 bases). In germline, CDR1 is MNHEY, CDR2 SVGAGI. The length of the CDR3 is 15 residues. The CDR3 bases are TGTGCCAGCGGCGAATACAGGGCAACTAATGAAAAACTGCTTTTT. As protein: CASGEYRATNEKLLF.

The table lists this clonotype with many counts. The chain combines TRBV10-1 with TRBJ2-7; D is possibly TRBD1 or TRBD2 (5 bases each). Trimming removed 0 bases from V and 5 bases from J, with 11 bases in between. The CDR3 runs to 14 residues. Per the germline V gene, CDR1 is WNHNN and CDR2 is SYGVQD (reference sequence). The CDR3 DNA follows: TGCGCCAGCAGTGAGTCAGGGGACCAGGACGAGCAGTACTTC. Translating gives CASSESGDQDEQYF.

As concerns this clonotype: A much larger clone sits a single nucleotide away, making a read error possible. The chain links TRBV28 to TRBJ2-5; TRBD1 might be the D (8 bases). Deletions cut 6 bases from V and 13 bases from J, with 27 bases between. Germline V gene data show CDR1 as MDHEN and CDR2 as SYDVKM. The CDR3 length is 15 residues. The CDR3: CASRIFGQGGDERYF. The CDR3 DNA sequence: TGTGCCAGCAGAATCTTCGGACAGGGAGGGGACGAGCGGTACTTC.

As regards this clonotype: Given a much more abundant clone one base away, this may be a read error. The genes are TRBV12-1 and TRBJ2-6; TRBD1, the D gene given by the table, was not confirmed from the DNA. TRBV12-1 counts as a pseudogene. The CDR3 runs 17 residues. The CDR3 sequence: CASSLKPVQSRANVLIF. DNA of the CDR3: TGTGCCAGCAGCTTAAAGCCTGTACAAAGTCGGGCCAACGTCCTGATTTTC.

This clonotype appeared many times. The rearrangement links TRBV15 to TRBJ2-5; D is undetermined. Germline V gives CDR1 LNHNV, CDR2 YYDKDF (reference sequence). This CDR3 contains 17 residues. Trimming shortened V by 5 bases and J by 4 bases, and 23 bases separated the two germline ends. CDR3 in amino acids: CATSSQPDLPVGETQYF. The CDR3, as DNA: TGTGCCACCAGCTCCCAGCCCGACCTCCCGGTAGGAGAGACCCAGTACTTC.

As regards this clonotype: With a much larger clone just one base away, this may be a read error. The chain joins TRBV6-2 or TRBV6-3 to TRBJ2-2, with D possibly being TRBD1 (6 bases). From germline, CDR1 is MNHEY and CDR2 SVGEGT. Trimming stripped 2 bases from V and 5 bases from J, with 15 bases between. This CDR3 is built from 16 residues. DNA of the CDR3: TGTGCCAGCAGTTACGCAGGGGCCCAGCGGACCGGGGAGCTGTTTTTT. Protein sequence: CASSYAGAQRTGELFF.

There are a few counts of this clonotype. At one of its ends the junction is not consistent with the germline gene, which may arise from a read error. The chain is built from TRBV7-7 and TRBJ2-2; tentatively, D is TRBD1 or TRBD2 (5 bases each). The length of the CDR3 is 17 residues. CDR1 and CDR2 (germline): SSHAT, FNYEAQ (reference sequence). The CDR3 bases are TGTGCTAGCAGCGTCTCGGGGACGTCTCAGGCCATCGGGGAGCTGTTTTTT. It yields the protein CASSVSGTSQAIGELFF.

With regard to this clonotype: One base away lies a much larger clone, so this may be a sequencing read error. The CDR3 sequence is CASSHCPPISFSETQYF. As DNA, the CDR3 is TGTGCCAGCAGCCATTGCCCTCCCATTTCTTTCTCTGAGACCCAGTACTTC. The genes are TRBV3-1 and TRBJ2-5, with no clear D. CDR1 is LGHDT and CDR2 is YNNKEL in the germline V gene (reference sequence). This CDR3 contains 17 residues. Deletions cut 3 bases from V and 5 bases from J, with 22 bases between.

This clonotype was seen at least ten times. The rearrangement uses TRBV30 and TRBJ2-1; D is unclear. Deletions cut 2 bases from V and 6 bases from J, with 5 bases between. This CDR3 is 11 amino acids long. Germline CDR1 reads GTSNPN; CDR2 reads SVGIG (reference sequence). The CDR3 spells CAWSSANEQFF. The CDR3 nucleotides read TGTGCCTGGAGTAGCGCCAATGAGCAGTTCTTC.

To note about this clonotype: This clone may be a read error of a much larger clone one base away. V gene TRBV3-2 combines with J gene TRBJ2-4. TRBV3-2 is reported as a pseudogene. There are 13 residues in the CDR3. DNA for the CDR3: TGTGCCAGCAGCCAAGATGTCCGACCCGAGCAGCTCTTC. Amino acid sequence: CASSQDVRPEQLF.

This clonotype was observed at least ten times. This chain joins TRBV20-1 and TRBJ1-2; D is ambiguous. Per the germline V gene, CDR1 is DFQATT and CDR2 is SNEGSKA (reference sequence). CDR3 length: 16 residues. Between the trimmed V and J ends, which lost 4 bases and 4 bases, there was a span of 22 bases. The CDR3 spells CSAIHGLFRKTYGYTF. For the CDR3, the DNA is TGCAGTGCTATTCATGGGCTGTTTCGAAAGACCTATGGCTACACCTTC.

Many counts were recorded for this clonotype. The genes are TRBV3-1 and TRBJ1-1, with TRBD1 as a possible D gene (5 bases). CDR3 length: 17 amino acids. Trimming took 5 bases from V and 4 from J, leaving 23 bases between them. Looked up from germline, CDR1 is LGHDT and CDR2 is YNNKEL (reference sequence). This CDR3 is CASSGQDPISIRTEAFF. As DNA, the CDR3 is TGTGCCAGCAGCGGACAAGATCCCATTTCAATTCGCACTGAAGCTTTCTTT. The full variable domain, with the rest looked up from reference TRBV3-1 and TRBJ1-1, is DTAVSQTPKYLVTQMGNDKSIKCEQNLGHDTMYWYKQDSKKFLKIMFSYNNKELIINETVPNRFSPKSPDKAHLNLHINSLELGDSAVYFCASSGQDPISIRTEAFFGQGTRLTVV.

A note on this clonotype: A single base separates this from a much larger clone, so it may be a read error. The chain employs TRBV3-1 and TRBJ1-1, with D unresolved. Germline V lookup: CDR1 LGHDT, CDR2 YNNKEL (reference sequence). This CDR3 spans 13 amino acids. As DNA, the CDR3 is TGTGCCAGCAGCCCCTCCGAGGGCACTGAAGCTTCCTTT. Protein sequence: CASSPSEGTEASF.

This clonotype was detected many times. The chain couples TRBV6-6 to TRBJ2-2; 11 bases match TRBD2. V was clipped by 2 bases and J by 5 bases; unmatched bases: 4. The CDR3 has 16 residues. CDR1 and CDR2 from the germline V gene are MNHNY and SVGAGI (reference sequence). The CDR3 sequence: CASSYGLAGGTGELFF. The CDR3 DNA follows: TGTGCCAGCAGTTACGGGCTAGCGGGAGGAACCGGGGAGCTGTTTTTT.

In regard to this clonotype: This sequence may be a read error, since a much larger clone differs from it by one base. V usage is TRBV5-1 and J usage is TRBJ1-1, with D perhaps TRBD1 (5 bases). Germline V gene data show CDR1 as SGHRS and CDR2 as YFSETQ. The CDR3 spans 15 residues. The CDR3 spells CASSLAAGTNAEAFF. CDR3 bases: TGCGCCAGCAGCTTGGCCGCAGGGACGAACGCTGAAGCTTTCTTT.

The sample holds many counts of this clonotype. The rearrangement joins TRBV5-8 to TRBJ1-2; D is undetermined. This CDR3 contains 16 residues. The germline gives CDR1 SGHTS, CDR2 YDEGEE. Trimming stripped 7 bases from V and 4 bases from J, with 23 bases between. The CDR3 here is CASLGYHPRKTYGYTF. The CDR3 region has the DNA TGTGCCAGCCTTGGGTATCATCCACGAAAGACCTATGGCTACACCTTC.